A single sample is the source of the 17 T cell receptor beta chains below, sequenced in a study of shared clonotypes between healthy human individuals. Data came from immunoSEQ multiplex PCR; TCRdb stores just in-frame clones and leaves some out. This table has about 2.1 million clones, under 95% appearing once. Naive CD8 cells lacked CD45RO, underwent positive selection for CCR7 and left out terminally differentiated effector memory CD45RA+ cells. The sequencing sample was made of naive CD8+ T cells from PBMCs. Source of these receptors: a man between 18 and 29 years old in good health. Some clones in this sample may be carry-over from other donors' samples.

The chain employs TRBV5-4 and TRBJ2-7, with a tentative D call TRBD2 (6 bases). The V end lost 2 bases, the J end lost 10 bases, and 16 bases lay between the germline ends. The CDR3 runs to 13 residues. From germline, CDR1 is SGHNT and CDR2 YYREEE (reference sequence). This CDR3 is CASSFRNSGDQYF. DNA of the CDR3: TGTGCCAGCAGCTTTCGTAATAGCGGTGATCAGTACTTC. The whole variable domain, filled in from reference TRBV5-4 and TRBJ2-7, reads ETGVTQSPTHLIKTRGQQVTLRCSSQSGHNTVSWYQQALGQGPQFIFQYYREEENGRGNFPPRFSGLQFPNYSSELNVNALELDDSALYLCASSFRNSGDQYFGPGTRLTVT.

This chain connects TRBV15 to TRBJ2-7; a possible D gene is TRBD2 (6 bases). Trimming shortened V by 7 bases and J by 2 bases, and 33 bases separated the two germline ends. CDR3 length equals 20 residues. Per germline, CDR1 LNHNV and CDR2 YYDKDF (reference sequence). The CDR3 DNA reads TGTGCCACCACCGAGACCCTATTAGGCAGGGAGGCAAGGGGCACCTACGAGCAGTACTTC. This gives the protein CATTETLLGREARGTYEQYF. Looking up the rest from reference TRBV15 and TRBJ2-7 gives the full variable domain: DAMVIQNPRYQVTQFGKPVTLSCSQTLNHNVMYWYQQKSSQAPKLLFHYYDKDFNNEADTPDNFQSRRPNTSFCFLDIRSPGLGDTAMYLCATTETLLGREARGTYEQYFGPGTRLTVT.

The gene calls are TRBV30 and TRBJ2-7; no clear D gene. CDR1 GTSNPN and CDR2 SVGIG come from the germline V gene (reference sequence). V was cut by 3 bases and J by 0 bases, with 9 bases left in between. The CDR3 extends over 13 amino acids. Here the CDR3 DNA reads TGTGCCTGGAGAAGTAGACACTCCTACGAGCAGTACTTC. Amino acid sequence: CAWRSRHSYEQYF.

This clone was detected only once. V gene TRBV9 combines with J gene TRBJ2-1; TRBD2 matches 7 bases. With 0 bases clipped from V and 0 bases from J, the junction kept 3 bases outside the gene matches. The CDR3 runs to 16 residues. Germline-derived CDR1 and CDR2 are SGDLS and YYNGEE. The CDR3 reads CASSVGGSVSYNEQFF. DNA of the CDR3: TGTGCCAGCAGCGTAGGCGGGAGCGTCTCCTACAATGAGCAGTTCTTC.

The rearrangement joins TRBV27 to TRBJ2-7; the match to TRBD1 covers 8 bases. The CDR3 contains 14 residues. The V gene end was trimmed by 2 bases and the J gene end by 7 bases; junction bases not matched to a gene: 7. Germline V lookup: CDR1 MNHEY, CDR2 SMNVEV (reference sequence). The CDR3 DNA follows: TGTGCCAGCAGTTTAGTTCAGGGGGCGGGAGAGCAGTACTTC. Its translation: CASSLVQGAGEQYF.

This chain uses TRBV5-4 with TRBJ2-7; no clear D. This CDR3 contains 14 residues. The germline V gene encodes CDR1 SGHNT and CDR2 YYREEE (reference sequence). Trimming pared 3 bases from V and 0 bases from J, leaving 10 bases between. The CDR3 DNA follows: TGTGCCAGCAGCTCCAATGGTCCCTCCTACGAGCAGTACTTC. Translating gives CASSSNGPSYEQYF.

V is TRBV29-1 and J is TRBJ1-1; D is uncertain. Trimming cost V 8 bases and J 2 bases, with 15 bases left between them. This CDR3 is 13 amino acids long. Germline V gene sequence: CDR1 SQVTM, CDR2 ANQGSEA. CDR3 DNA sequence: TGCAGCTCTGAGGGCCAGCCAAACACTGAAGCTTTCTTT. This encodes CSSEGQPNTEAFF.

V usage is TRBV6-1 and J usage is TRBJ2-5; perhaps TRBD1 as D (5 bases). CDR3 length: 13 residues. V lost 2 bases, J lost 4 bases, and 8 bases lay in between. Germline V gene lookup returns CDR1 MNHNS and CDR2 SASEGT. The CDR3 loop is CASSERGLETQYF. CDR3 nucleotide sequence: TGTGCCAGCAGTGAAAGGGGCTTAGAGACCCAGTACTTC.

CDR3 sequence: CATSRDYRGHEQYF. The CDR3 DNA sequence: TGTGCCACCAGCAGAGATTACAGGGGACACGAGCAGTACTTC. The chain is built from TRBV15 and TRBJ2-7; 7 nucleotides line up with TRBD1. This CDR3 comprises 14 residues. Per the germline V gene, CDR1 is LNHNV and CDR2 is YYDKDF (reference sequence). J lost 5 bases, V lost 0 bases, and 4 bases had no gene match.

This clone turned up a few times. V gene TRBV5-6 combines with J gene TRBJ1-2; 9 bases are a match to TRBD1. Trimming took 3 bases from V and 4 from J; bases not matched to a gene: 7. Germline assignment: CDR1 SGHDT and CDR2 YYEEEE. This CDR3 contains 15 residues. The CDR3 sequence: CASSYLQGAGYGYTF. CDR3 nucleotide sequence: TGTGCCAGCAGCTATTTACAGGGGGCGGGCTATGGCTACACCTTC.

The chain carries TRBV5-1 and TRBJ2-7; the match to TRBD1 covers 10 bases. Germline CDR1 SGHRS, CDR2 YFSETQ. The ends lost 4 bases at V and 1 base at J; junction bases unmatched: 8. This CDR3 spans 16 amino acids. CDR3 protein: CASSPRGTGDSYEQYF. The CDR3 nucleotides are TGCGCCAGCAGCCCGAGGGGGACAGGGGATTCCTACGAGCAGTACTTC. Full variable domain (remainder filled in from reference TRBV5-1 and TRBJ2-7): KAGVTQTPRYLIKTRGQQVTLSCSPISGHRSVSWYQQTPGQGLQFLFEYFSETQRNKGNFPGRFSGRQFSNSRSEMNVSTLELGDSALYLCASSPRGTGDSYEQYFGPGTRLTVT.

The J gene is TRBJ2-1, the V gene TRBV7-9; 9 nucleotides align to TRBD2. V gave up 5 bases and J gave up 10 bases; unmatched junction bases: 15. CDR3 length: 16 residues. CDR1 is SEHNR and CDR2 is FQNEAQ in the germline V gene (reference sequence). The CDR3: CASSLPLAGYGGEQFF. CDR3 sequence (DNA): TGTGCCAGCAGCCTCCCCCTAGCGGGATACGGGGGCGAGCAGTTCTTC.

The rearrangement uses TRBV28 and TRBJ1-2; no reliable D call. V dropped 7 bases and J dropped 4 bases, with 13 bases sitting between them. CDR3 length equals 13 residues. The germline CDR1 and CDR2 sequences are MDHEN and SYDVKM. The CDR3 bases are TGTGCCAGCAATGATGCGGCAGGCTATGGCTACACCTTC. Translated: CASNDAAGYGYTF.

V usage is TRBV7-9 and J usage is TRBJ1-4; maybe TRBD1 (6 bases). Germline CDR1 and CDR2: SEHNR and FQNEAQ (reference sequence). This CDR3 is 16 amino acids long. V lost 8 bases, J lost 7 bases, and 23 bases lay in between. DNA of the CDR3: TGTGCCAGCGGATGGGGACAAAGGACAGTGGGTGAAAAACTGTTTTTT. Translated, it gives CASGWGQRTVGEKLFF. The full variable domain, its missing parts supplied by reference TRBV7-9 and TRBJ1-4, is DTGVSQNPRHKITKRGQNVTFRCDPISEHNRLYWYRQTLGQGPEFLTYFQNEAQLEKSRLLSDRFSAERPKGSFSTLEIQRTEQGDSAMYLCASGWGQRTVGEKLFFGSGTQLSVL.

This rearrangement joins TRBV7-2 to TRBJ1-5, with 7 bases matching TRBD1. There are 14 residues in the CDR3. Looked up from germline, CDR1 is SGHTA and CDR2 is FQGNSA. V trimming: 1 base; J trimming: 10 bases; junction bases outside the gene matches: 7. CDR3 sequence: CASSLVQGNFPQHF. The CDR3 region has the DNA TGTGCCAGCAGCTTAGTACAGGGGAACTTCCCCCAGCATTTT.

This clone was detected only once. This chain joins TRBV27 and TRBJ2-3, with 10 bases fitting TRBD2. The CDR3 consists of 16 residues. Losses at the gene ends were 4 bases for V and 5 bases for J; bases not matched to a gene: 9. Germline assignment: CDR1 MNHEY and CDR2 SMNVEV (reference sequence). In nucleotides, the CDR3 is TGTGCCAGCAGTTACCTCGGACTAGCGGATCTAGATACGCAGTATTTT. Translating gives CASSYLGLADLDTQYF.

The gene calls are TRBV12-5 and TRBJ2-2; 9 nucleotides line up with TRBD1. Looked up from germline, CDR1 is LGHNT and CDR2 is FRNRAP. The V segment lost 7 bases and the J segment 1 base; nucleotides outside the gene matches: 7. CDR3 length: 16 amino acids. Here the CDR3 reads CASEEGGQGNTGELFF. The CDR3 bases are TGTGCTAGTGAGGAAGGGGGACAGGGGAACACCGGGGAGCTGTTTTTT.